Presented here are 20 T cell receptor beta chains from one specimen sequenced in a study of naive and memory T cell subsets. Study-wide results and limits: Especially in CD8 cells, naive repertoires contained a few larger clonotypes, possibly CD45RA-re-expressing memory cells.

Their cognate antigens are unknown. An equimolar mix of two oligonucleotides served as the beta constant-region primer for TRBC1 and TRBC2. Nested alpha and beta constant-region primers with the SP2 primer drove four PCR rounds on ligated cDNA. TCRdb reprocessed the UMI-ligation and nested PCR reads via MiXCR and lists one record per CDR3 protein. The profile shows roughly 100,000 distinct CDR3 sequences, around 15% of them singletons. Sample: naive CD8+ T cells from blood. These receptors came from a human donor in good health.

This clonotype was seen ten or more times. The CDR3 DNA reads TGTGCCAGCAGCTTGGTCCTCAACAATGAGCAGTTCTTC. Translation gives CASSLVLNNEQFF. This chain uses TRBV5-6 with TRBJ2-1; D is undetermined. Looked up from germline, CDR1 is SGHDT and CDR2 is YYEEEE. The CDR3 sequence is 13 residues long. Trimming left V 0 bases short and J 5 bases short, with 6 bases between. Drawing the rest from reference TRBV5-6 and TRBJ2-1, the complete variable domain is DAGVTQSPTHLIKTRGQQVTLRCSPKSGHDTVSWYQQALGQGPQFIFQYYEEEERQRGNFPDRFSGHQFPNYSSELNVNALLLGDSALYLCASSLVLNNEQFFGPGTRLTVL.

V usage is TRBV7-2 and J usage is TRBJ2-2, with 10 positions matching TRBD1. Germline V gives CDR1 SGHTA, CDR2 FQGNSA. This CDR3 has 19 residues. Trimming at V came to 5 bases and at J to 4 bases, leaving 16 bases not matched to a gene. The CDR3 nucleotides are TGTGCCAGCAGCCACACCGGGACAGGGGTTTTACGGGGCACCGGGGAGCTGTTTTTT. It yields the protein CASSHTGTGVLRGTGELFF.

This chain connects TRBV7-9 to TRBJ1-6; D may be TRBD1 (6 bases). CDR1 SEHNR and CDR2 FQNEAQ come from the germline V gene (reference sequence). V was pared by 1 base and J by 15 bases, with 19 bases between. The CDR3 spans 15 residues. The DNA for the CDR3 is TGTGCCAGCAGCTTAGAGGGCCGGGGGGCGTCGCTCCTCCACTTT. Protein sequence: CASSLEGRGASLLHF.

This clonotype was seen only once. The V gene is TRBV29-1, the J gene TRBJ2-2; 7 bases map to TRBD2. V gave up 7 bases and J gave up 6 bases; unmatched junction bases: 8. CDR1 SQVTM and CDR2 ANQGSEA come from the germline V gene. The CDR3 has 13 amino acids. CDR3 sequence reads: CSATSPLAGELFF. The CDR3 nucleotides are TGCAGCGCGACTAGCCCCTTGGCCGGGGAGCTGTTTTTT.

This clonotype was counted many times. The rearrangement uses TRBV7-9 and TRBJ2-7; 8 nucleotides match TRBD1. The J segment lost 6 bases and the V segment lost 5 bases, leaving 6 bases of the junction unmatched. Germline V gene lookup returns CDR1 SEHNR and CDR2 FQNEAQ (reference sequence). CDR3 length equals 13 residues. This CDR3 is CASSQKDRVEQYF. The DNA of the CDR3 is TGTGCCAGCAGCCAAAAGGACAGGGTCGAGCAGTACTTC.

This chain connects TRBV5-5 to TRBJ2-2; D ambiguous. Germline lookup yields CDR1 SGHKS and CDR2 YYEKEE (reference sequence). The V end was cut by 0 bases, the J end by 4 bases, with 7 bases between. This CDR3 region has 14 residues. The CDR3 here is CASSLGPVTGELFF. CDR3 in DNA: TGTGCCAGCAGCTTGGGGCCCGTCACCGGGGAGCTGTTTTTT. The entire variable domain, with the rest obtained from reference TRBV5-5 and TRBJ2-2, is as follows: DAGVTQSPTHLIKTRGQQVTLRCSPISGHKSVSWYQQVLGQGPQFIFQYYEKEERGRGNFPDRFSARQFPNYSSELNVNALLLGDSALYLCASSLGPVTGELFFGEGSRLTVL.

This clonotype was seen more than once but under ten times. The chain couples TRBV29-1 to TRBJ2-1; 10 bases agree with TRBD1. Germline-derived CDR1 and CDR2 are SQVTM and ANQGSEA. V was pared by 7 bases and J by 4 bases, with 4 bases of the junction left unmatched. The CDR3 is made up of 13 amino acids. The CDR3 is CSGRTGGYNEQFF. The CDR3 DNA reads TGCAGCGGTCGGACAGGGGGATACAATGAGCAGTTCTTC.

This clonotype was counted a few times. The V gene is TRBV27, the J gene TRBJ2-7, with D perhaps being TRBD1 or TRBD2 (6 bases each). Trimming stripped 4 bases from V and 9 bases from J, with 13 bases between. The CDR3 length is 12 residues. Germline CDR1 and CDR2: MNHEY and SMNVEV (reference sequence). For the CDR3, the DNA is TGTGCCAGCAGTTCCAGGAGGGGGGTGCAGTACTTC. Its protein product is CASSSRRGVQYF.

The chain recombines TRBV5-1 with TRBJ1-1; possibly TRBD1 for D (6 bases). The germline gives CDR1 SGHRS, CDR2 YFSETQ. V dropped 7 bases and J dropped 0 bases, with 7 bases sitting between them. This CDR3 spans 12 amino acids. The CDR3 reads CASGGLNTEAFF. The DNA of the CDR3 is TGCGCCAGCGGGGGGCTGAACACTGAAGCTTTCTTT. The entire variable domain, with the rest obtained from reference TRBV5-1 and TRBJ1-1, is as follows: KAGVTQTPRYLIKTRGQQVTLSCSPISGHRSVSWYQQTPGQGLQFLFEYFSETQRNKGNFPGRFSGRQFSNSRSEMNVSTLELGDSALYLCASGGLNTEAFFGQGTRLTVV.

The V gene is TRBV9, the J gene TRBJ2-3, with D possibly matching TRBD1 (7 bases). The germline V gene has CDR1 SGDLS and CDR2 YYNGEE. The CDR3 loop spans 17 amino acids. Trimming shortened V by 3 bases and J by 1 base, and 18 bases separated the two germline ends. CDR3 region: CASSASRRGLGTDTQYF. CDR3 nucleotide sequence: TGTGCCAGCAGCGCTAGCCGGAGGGGGCTTGGCACAGATACGCAGTATTTT.

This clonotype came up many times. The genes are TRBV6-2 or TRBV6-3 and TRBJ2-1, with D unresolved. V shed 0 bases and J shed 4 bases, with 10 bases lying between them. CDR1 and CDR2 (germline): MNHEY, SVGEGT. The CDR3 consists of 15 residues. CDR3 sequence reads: CASSYSIRIYNEQFF. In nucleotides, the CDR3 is TGTGCCAGCAGTTACTCGATTCGGATATACAATGAGCAGTTCTTC.

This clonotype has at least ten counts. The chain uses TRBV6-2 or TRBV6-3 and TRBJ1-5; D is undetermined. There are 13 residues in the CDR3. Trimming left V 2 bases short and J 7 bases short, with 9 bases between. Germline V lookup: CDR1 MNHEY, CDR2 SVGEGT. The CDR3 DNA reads TGTGCCAGCAGTTACAACCCGGGGCAGCCCCAGCATTTT. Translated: CASSYNPGQPQHF.

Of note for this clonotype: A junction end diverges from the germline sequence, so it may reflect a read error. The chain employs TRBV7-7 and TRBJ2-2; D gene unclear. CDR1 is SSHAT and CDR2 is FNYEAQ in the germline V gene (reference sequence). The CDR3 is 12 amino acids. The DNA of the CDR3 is TGTGCTAGCAGCTTTGGTCCCGGGGAGCTGTTTTTT. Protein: CASSFGPGELFF.

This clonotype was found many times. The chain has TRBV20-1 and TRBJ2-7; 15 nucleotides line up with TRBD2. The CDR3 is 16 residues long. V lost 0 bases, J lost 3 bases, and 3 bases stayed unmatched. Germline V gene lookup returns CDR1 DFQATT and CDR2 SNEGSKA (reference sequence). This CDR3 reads CSAREGTSGRIYEQYF. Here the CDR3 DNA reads TGCAGTGCTAGAGAAGGGACTAGCGGGAGGATCTACGAGCAGTACTTC.

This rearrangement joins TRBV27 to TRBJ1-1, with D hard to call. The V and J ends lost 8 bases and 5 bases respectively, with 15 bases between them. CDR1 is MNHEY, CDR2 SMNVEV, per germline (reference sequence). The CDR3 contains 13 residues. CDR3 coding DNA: TGTGCCAGCGCTATTTGGGAGGGAACTGAAGCTTTCTTT. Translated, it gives CASAIWEGTEAFF.

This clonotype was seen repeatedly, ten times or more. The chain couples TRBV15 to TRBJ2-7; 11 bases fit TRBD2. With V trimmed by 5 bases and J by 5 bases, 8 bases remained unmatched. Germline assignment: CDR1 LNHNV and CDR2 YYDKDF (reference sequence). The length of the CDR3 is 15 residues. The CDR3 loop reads CATSPLLAGANEQYF. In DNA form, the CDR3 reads TGTGCCACCAGCCCCCTACTAGCGGGAGCAAACGAGCAGTACTTC.

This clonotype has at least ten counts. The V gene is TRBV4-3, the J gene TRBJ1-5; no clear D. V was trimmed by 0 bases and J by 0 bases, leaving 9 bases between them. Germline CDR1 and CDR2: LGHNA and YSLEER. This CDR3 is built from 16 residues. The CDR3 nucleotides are TGCGCCAGCAGCCAAGAAACAGTATATAGCAATCAGCCCCAGCATTTT. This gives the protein CASSQETVYSNQPQHF.

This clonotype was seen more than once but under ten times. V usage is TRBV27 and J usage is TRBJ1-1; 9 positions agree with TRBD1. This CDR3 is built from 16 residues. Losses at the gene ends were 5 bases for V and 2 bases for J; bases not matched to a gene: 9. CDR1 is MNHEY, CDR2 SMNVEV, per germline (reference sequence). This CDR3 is CASSPTGGLVNTEAFF. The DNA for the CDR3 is TGTGCCAGCAGTCCCACAGGGGGCCTGGTAAACACTGAAGCTTTCTTT.

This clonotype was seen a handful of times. CDR3 nucleotides: TGTGCCAGCAGTCCCCCACGGGAAAACATTCAGTACTTC. It codes for CASSPPRENIQYF. The chain employs TRBV12-3 or TRBV12-4 and TRBJ2-4; no clear D gene. The CDR3 consists of 13 residues. Trimming left V 5 bases short and J 5 bases short, with 10 bases between.

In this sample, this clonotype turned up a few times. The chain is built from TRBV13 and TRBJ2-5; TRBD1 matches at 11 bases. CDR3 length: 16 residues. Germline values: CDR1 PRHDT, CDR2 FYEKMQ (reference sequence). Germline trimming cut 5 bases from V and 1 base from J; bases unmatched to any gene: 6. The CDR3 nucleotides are TGTGCCAGCAGCCCCCAGGGACAGGGGGGCCAAGAGACCCAGTACTTC. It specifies CASSPQGQGGQETQYF. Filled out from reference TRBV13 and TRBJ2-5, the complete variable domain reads AAGVIQSPRHLIKEKRETATLKCYPIPRHDTVYWYQQGPGQDPQFLISFYEKMQSDKGSIPDRFSAQQFSDYHSELNMSSLELGDSALYFCASSPQGQGGQETQYFGPGTRLLVL.